Listed below are T cell receptor beta chains from one sample, sequenced in a study of PD-1 blockade in classical Hodgkin lymphoma. Produced via immunoSEQ multiplex PCR; TCRdb's table is partial and in-frame only. The repertoire includes around 41,000 clones, 75% to 85% of them detected once, and approximately 11% sits in the top ten. The starting material was peripheral blood mononuclear cells (PBMCs), obtained at baseline. These receptors all stem from a human donor with classical Hodgkin lymphoma. Both conserved end residues are part of each CDR3. The D gene is left open where the match is weak. Not every row has a clone size; where given, it reads once, few, many or a size class.

>15|TRBV4-3|-|-|TRBJ2-7
CASSQDLQLAYEQYF
TGCGCCAGCAGCCAAGATCTCCAGCTGGCCTACGAGCAGTACTTC
>16|TRBV5-4|-|-|TRBJ2-7
CASSSGSNPLGHEQYF
TGTGCCAGCAGCTCAGGATCTAACCCGCTAGGCCACGAGCAGTACTTC
>11|TRBV29-1|-|TRBD2|TRBJ2-5
CSVGRGETQYF
TGCAGCGTTGGGCGGGGGGAGACCCAGTACTTC
>14|TRBV6-1|-|-|TRBJ2-2
CASSVPIDTGELFF
TGTGCCAGCAGTGTACCGATAGACACCGGGGAGCTGTTTTTT
>14|TRBV4-1|few|TRBD2|TRBJ2-1
CASSPRERNNEQFF
TGCGCCAGCAGCCCGCGGGAGAGGAACAATGAGCAGTTCTTC
>18|TRBV4-3|-|-|TRBJ2-5
CASSQDTSERTKGETQYF
TGCGCCAGCAGCCAAGATACAAGCGAGCGGACGAAGGGGGAGACCCAGTACTTC
>15|TRBV19|-|-|TRBJ1-2
CASKMVTAGFYGYTF
TGTGCCAGTAAGATGGTAACGGCAGGTTTCTATGGCTACACCTTC
>14|TRBV11-3|once|-|TRBJ2-7
CASSTQFEGYEQYF
TGTGCCAGCAGCACCCAATTCGAGGGTTACGAGCAGTACTTC
>11|TRBV10-3|-|-|TRBJ1-1
CAISDGDEAFF
TGTGCCATCAGTGACGGGGATGAAGCTTTCTTT
>15|TRBV28|-|-|TRBJ1-5
CATQRPHYSNQPQHF
TGTGCCACTCAGCGGCCCCATTATAGCAATCAGCCCCAGCATTTT
>14|TRBV2|-|TRBD2|TRBJ2-7
CASSVLASGYEQYF
TGTGCCAGCAGTGTCCTGGCTAGCGGCTACGAGCAGTACTTC
>15|TRBV2|-|-|TRBJ1-5
CASSRAWGRGQPQHF
TGTGCCAGCAGCAGAGCTTGGGGGAGAGGTCAGCCCCAGCATTTT
>14|TRBV6-6|few|TRBD2|TRBJ2-3
CASTRAGATDTQYF
TGTGCCAGCACTCGAGCGGGAGCTACAGATACGCAGTATTTT
>15|TRBV5-4|-|-|TRBJ2-5
CASSLSSGGQETQYF
TGTGCCAGCAGCCTTTCCTCAGGGGGGCAAGAGACCCAGTACTTC
>15|TRBV6-6|-|TRBD2|TRBJ2-2
CASKPLAGTTGELFF
TGTGCCAGCAAACCGCTAGCGGGAACTACCGGGGAGCTGTTTTTT
>16|TRBV9|once|TRBD2|TRBJ2-7
CASSVGGLAGFPEQYF
TGTGCCAGCAGCGTAGGGGGACTAGCGGGTTTCCCCGAGCAGTACTTC
>15|TRBV6-5|-|-|TRBJ2-6
CASTSGGSGANVLTF
TGTGCCAGCACCTCCGGGGGTTCTGGGGCCAACGTCCTGACTTTC
>16|TRBV5-1|once|-|TRBJ2-5
CASSLGGPGPQETQYF
TGCGCCAGCAGCTTGGGGGGGCCCGGACCCCAAGAGACCCAGTACTTC
>15|TRBV6-5|-|-|TRBJ1-1
CASSYDAATNTEAFF
TGTGCCAGCAGTTACGATGCAGCCACGAACACTGAAGCTTTCTTT
>17|TRBV28|few|TRBD2|TRBJ2-1
CASSFSPSGRAHNEQFF
TGTGCCAGCAGTTTCTCCCCAAGCGGGAGGGCCCACAATGAGCAGTTCTTC
>14|TRBV7-8|once|TRBD1|TRBJ1-5
CASSLEAGGQPQHF
TGTGCCAGCAGCTTAGAGGCAGGGGGTCAGCCCCAGCATTTT
>16|TRBV7-2|-|-|TRBJ2-3
CASSLAATASTDTQYF
TGTGCCAGCAGCTTAGCTGCGACAGCTAGCACAGATACGCAGTATTTT
>12|TRBV6-4|-|TRBD1|TRBJ1-2
CASRIQGYGYTF
TGTGCCAGCAGGATACAGGGGTATGGCTACACCTTC
>17|TRBV4-1|-|TRBD2|TRBJ2-4
CASSQVLGLAGGNIQYF
TGCGCCAGCAGCCAGGTTTTGGGACTAGCGGGAGGAAACATTCAGTACTTC
>18|TRBV7-9|-|TRBD2|TRBJ2-7
CASSPRTSGRAYPYEQYF
TGTGCCAGCAGCCCCCGGACTAGCGGGAGGGCCTATCCCTACGAGCAGTACTTC
>15|TRBV28|-|-|TRBJ1-5
CASSLGAGYRQPQHF
TGTGCCAGCAGTCTGGGGGCAGGGTACAGGCAGCCCCAGCATTTT
>14|TRBV28|-|-|TRBJ1-4
CASSIQLSGEKLFF
TGTGCCAGCAGTATCCAGTTATCGGGTGAAAAACTGTTTTTT
>14|TRBV13|-|TRBD2|TRBJ2-7
CASSLGLAGYEQYF
TGTGCCAGCAGCCTGGGACTAGCGGGATACGAGCAGTACTTC
>16|TRBV28|once|-|TRBJ2-1
CASSFLAKFVRNEQFF
TGTGCCAGCAGTTTCTTAGCCAAATTCGTACGCAATGAGCAGTTCTTC
>13|TRBV27|-|-|TRBJ2-1
CASSLSRYNEQFF
TGTGCCAGCAGTTTATCCCGATACAATGAGCAGTTCTTC
>10|TRBV25-1|-|-|TRBJ2-5
CASSEKTQYF
TGTGCCAGCAGTGAAAAGACCCAGTACTTC
>14|TRBV11-1|-|TRBD1|TRBJ2-5
CASSSYRGRETQYF
TGTGCCAGCAGCTCTTACAGGGGTCGGGAGACCCAGTACTTC
>14|TRBV28|-|-|TRBJ1-1
CASSLRGGNTEAFF
TGTGCCAGCAGTTTACGGGGGGGAAACACTGAAGCTTTCTTT
>16|TRBV28|-|TRBD1|TRBJ2-7
CASRNDYGDSYYEQYF
TGTGCCAGCAGGAACGATTACGGGGACAGCTACTACGAGCAGTACTTC